This record concerns one TCR beta chain sequence. Its cognate antigen is unknown. This CDR3 has 15 amino acids. CDR1 and CDR2 (germline): DFQATT, SNEGSKA (reference sequence). The sample is drawn from a study of CXCR3-negative and CXCR3-positive naive CD8 T cells. Study-level results: TRB CDR3s of CXCR3-positive naive cells were more hydrophobic than those of CXCR3-negative naive cells. In both naive subsets diversity was comparably high, whereas memory CD8+ cells showed much lower diversity. TRBV-TRBJ usage was alike in naive CXCR3-negative and CXCR3-positive cells but differed in memory cells.

Each TRB cDNA library was prepared by 5' RACE (with UMI labels). TCRdb reprocessed the 5' RACE reads, keeping one entry per CDR3 protein, no DNA. The specimen's table records under 85,000 distinct CDR3 sequences. The clonotype originates from a human donor in good health. Some clones in this sample may be carry-over from other donors' samples. This chain uses TRBV20-1 with TRBJ2-1; TCRdb selects TRBD1, and the lack of DNA leaves this call unchecked. The sequenced material came from naive CXCR3+ CD8+ T cells from blood. Subset defined: CD45RO-CCR7+CD27+CD95- naive CD8+ T cells expressing CXCR3 (TNR3+). The CDR3 spells CSATGGHSEINEQFF.